The 10 T cell receptor beta chains given below trace back to one sample, sequenced in a study of T cell repertoires in cytomegalovirus infection. Using its own MiXCR run on the reads, TCRdb lists one record per CDR3 protein. The sample carries 230,000 or so distinct CDR3 sequences, about a sixth recorded once. The sequencing sample was made of CD8+ T cells from PBMCs. The receptors stem from a human donor in good health (CMV status not recorded). Some clones in this sample may be carry-over from other donors' samples.

The chain combines TRBV5-1 with TRBJ2-5; no reliable D call. Trimming removed 0 bases at V and 1 base at J, with 7 bases between. Germline-derived CDR1 and CDR2 are SGHRS and YFSETQ. CDR3 length equals 14 residues. The chain's CDR3 is CASSLAQGQETQYF. DNA of the CDR3: TGCGCCAGCAGCTTGGCCCAAGGCCAAGAGACCCAGTACTTC.

This clonotype occurred many times. CDR3 DNA sequence: TGTGCCAGCAGCCCCAGGGGAGCGGGGGATAACACCGGGGAGCTGTTTTTT. Translated: CASSPRGAGDNTGELFF. V gene TRBV7-8 combines with J gene TRBJ2-2; 8 nucleotides match TRBD2. In germline, CDR1 is SGHVS, CDR2 FQNEAQ. The CDR3 length is 17 residues. Trimming at V came to 5 bases and at J to 2 bases, leaving 10 bases not matched to a gene.

A remark on this clonotype: One junction end disagrees with the germline gene, perhaps due to a read error. The chain carries TRBV28 and TRBJ2-5, with D perhaps TRBD1 (7 bases). The CDR3 is made up of 17 amino acids. CDR1 is MDHEN and CDR2 is SYDVKM in the germline V gene. As DNA, the CDR3 is TGTGCCAGCAGTTTAGTGGGGCCAGGGGGGTACCAAGAGACCCAGAACTTC. This translates into CASSLVGPGGYQETQNF.

The V gene is TRBV5-1, the J gene TRBJ1-6; tentatively, D is TRBD1 (5 bases). Germline CDR1 reads SGHRS; CDR2 reads YFSETQ. The CDR3 is 15 amino acids. V lost 4 bases to trimming and J lost 2 bases, with 10 bases between them. CDR3 region: CASSEGVPYNSPLHF. In DNA, the CDR3 is TGCGCCAGCAGCGAAGGGGTCCCCTATAATTCACCCCTCCACTTT.

This clonotype came up many times. The chain recombines TRBV7-6 with TRBJ1-5; no firm D call. CDR1 SGHVS and CDR2 FNYEAQ come from the germline V gene. The CDR3 totals 13 residues. The V and J ends lost 1 base and 5 bases respectively, with 6 bases between them. The CDR3 DNA sequence: TGTGCCAGCAGCTTAGAAAACTATCAGCCCCAGCATTTT. It codes for CASSLENYQPQHF.

This clonotype was seen ten or more times. This rearrangement joins TRBV7-9 to TRBJ1-6, with TRBD1 matching 8 bases. The J segment lost 9 bases and the V segment lost 1 base, leaving 8 bases of the junction unmatched. The CDR3 totals 16 residues. Germline lookup yields CDR1 SEHNR and CDR2 FQNEAQ (reference sequence). The CDR3 reads CASSLVGTGFGSPLHF. The CDR3 DNA reads TGTGCCAGCAGCTTAGTAGGGACAGGTTTTGGTTCACCCCTCCACTTT.

There are a few counts of this clonotype. The rearrangement joins TRBV20-1 to TRBJ2-7; 7 positions match TRBD2. Germline V gene data show CDR1 as DFQATT and CDR2 as SNEGSKA (reference sequence). The CDR3 runs 15 residues. With 3 bases clipped from V and 0 bases from J, the junction kept 8 bases outside the gene matches. The CDR3 coding sequence is TGCAGTGCTAGGTCTCTAGCGGATGCCTCCTACGAGCAGTACTTC. Its protein is CSARSLADASYEQYF.

This rearrangement joins TRBV7-9 to TRBJ1-2; tentative D call: TRBD1 (6 bases). There are 14 residues in the CDR3. Between the trimmed V and J ends, which lost 5 bases and 4 bases, there was a span of 14 bases. The germline gives CDR1 SEHNR, CDR2 FQNEAQ (reference sequence). The DNA for the CDR3 is TGTGCCAGCAGCCCGCCCGGGGGGGCCTATGGCTACACCTTC. Its translation is CASSPPGGAYGYTF.

The rearrangement joins TRBV6-2 or TRBV6-3 to TRBJ2-3; a possible D gene is TRBD2 (5 bases). V lost 0 bases and J lost 13, with 14 bases in between. The CDR3 contains 13 residues. CDR1 is MNHEY and CDR2 is SVGEGT in the germline V gene. This CDR3 reads CASSYSDPGGEYF. CDR3 DNA sequence: TGTGCCAGCAGTTACTCGGACCCCGGAGGAGAGTATTTT.

This clonotype was picked up a small number of times. This sequence joins TRBV20-1 and TRBJ2-1; D is possibly TRBD2 (6 bases). Germline CDR1 and CDR2: DFQATT and SNEGSKA (reference sequence). The CDR3 loop spans 15 amino acids. Trimming stripped 5 bases from V and 6 bases from J, with 20 bases between. CDR3 nucleotides: TGCAGTGCTGAGAGAAGCCTGGGGGGTCCCAATGAGCAGTTCTTC. This gives the protein CSAERSLGGPNEQFF.